The rows below give T cell receptor beta chains drawn from one sample of a study of blood T cell repertoires in COVID-19. Sequenced by immunoSEQ multiplex PCR; TCRdb stores in-frame clones only, minus some. Here the sample spans 200,000 to 300,000 clones, about four fifths being singletons. The sample taken for sequencing was PBMCs or T cells enriched from blood (not recorded which). The source of these receptors is a middle-aged woman who had been exposed to COVID-19. Each CDR3 is given with its conserved first and last residue. Fields, in order: V gene, D gene, clone size, J gene, CDR3 DNA, CDR3 protein. D genes are given only for firm matches. Some rows have no size entry. The others give once, few or many, or a class for an expanded clone.

V: TRBV7-9; D: TRBD2; size: -; J: TRBJ2-7; DNA: TGTGCCAGCAGCTTCCCCGCTGGTGGGAGGGGTGCCCACGAGCAGTACTTC; CDR3: CASSFPAGGRGAHEQYF
V: TRBV3-1/TRBV3-2; D: -; size: -; J: TRBJ1-4; DNA: TGTGCCAGCAGCCAAGAAGTTGAGGGAGGAAAACTGTTTTTT; CDR3: CASSQEVEGGKLFF
V: TRBV4-3; D: TRBD1; size: -; J: TRBJ2-5; DNA: TGCGCCAGCAGCCCAGGACAGGGGCGCGGAGAGACCCAGTACTTC; CDR3: CASSPGQGRGETQYF
V: TRBV4-1; D: -; size: many; J: TRBJ1-1; DNA: TGCGCCAGCAGCCAGGGGAGTCTGGCTTTCTTT; CDR3: CASSQGSLAFF
V: TRBV11-2; D: -; size: -; J: TRBJ1-1; DNA: TGTGCCAGCAGCTTTACTGAGAACACTGAAGCTTTCTTT; CDR3: CASSFTENTEAFF
V: TRBV7-9; D: -; size: -; J: TRBJ2-7; DNA: TGTGCCAGCAGCTTTGGACTTTACGAGAAGCAGTACTTC; CDR3: CASSFGLYEKQYF
V: TRBV7-3; D: TRBD2; size: -; J: TRBJ2-3; DNA: TGTGCCAGCAGCACGGGACTAGTCGGCCCAGATACGCAGTATTTT; CDR3: CASSTGLVGPDTQYF
V: TRBV2; D: TRBD1; size: once; J: TRBJ1-6; DNA: TGTGCCAGCAGCGGACAGGGATCTAATTCACCCCTCCACTTT; CDR3: CASSGQGSNSPLHF
V: TRBV7-6; D: TRBD2; size: -; J: TRBJ2-7; DNA: TGTGCCAGCAGCTCACGGAGCGGGGGGAGCTCCTACGAGCAGTACTTC; CDR3: CASSSRSGGSSYEQYF
V: TRBV28; D: TRBD1; size: -; J: TRBJ2-1; DNA: TGTGCCAGCAGTCCCGGACAGGGGGCGCGTAGATACAATGAGCAGTTCTTC; CDR3: CASSPGQGARRYNEQFF
V: TRBV15; D: TRBD1; size: many; J: TRBJ1-5; DNA: TGTGCCACCGCACACAGGGGCAGCAATCAGCCCCAGCATTTT; CDR3: CATAHRGSNQPQHF
V: TRBV4-3; D: -; size: once; J: TRBJ1-4; DNA: TGCGCCAGCAGCCAAGATCGGGGGGCCGGACTTGGACCATTTAATGAAAAACTGTTTTTT; CDR3: CASSQDRGAGLGPFNEKLFF